The sample holds a few counts of the clone carrying this T cell receptor beta chain. Its specificity is unknown. TCRB transcripts that were expressed got sequenced, as all of the isolated RNA had been reverse transcribed. The protocol was immunoSEQ multiplex PCR, while the TCRdb copy is restricted to in-frame clones and leaves out a portion. The data hold around 70,000 clones, with approximately 47% observed a single time. The sample originates from a study of beta chain features in type 1 diabetes. Notes on the study in general: A moderate, significant TCRB CDR3 shortening appeared in type 1 diabetes across four CD4+ subsets.

The germline CDR1 and CDR2 sequences are SEHNR and FQNEAQ (reference sequence). This CDR3 has 17 residues. Trimming pared 4 bases from V and 0 bases from J, leaving 17 bases between. Sequenced: central memory CD4+ T cells from blood. The rearrangement uses TRBV7-9 and TRBJ2-3; possibly TRBD2 for D (6 bases). The origin of this receptor is a man aged 25 to 40 with type 1 diabetes. This CDR3 is CASSSRVGRGSTDTQYF. DNA for the CDR3: TGTGCCAGCAGCTCCCGGGTTGGCCGGGGGAGCACAGATACGCAGTATTTT.